Below, 21 T cell receptor beta chains from the same sample are listed, as sequenced in a study of OX40 agonist ivuxolimab in advanced cancers. The table came from immunoSEQ multiplex PCR; TCRdb's copy has only in-frame clones and leaves some out. Of about 95,000 clones in the sample, roughly nine tenths were seen once. Sequencing used CD4+ or CD8+ T cells sorted from blood, obtained in a trial of the OX40 agonist ivuxolimab. The receptors stem from an adult with an advanced solid tumor such as melanoma, head and neck, liver or kidney cancer.

The chain combines TRBV14 with TRBJ2-5; 7 bases line up with TRBD1. V dropped 0 bases and J dropped 0; count of bases not matched to a gene: 4. CDR1 is SGHDN, CDR2 FVKESK, per germline. The CDR3 has 16 amino acids. The CDR3 reads CASSQDRRGYQETQYF. The DNA of the CDR3 is TGTGCCAGCAGCCAAGATCGCAGGGGGTACCAAGAGACCCAGTACTTC.

This clone was detected only a few times. V usage is TRBV7-2 and J usage is TRBJ2-7; the match to TRBD2 covers 7 bases. The junction had 9 bases not matched to a gene; V was cut back by 4 bases and J by 0 bases. This CDR3 has 16 amino acids. CDR1 and CDR2 (germline): SGHTA, FQGNSA. The CDR3 protein is CASSSWTRTSSYEQYF. CDR3 bases: TGTGCCAGCAGCTCCTGGACTAGGACGAGCTCCTACGAGCAGTACTTC.

The gene calls are TRBV29-1 and TRBJ1-2, with no clear D. Germline assignment: CDR1 SQVTM and CDR2 ANQGSEA. This CDR3 has 11 amino acids. V lost 3 bases to trimming and J lost 6 bases, with 8 bases between them. Here the CDR3 reads CSVDSPNGYTF. As DNA, the CDR3 is TGCAGCGTTGACTCACCCAATGGCTACACCTTC.

This clone has only one observation. The CDR3 DNA follows: TGCGCCAGCAGCTTGGCGACAGGGGGAGGAGAGACCCAGTACTTC. It codes for CASSLATGGGETQYF. The gene calls are TRBV5-1 and TRBJ2-5; 9 bases are shared with TRBD1. CDR3 length equals 15 residues. J lost 4 bases, V lost 0 bases, and 4 bases had no gene match. Germline V gives CDR1 SGHRS, CDR2 YFSETQ.

This clone was seen once. This chain uses TRBV27 with TRBJ1-5; 10 bases agree with TRBD1. After removal of 4 bases from V and 6 bases from J, the junction contained 12 bases not matched to a gene. Per the germline V gene, CDR1 is MNHEY and CDR2 is SMNVEV (reference sequence). This CDR3 contains 17 residues. The CDR3 protein is CASSSGQGIFSRQPQHF. The CDR3 DNA reads TGTGCCAGCAGTTCGGGACAGGGGATATTCTCACGTCAGCCCCAGCATTTT.

V gene TRBV25-1 combines with J gene TRBJ2-1, with TRBD2 matching over 8 bases. CDR3 length equals 13 residues. V shed 7 bases and J 8 bases; nucleotides not matched to a gene: 7. CDR1 and CDR2 (germline): MGHDK, SYGVNS. The CDR3 sequence: CASIASGSHEQFF. The CDR3 nucleotides are TGTGCCAGCATTGCTAGCGGGTCGCATGAGCAGTTCTTC.

J is TRBJ2-7 and V is TRBV5-5, with 10 bases that match TRBD1. Germline CDR1 reads SGHKS; CDR2 reads YYEKEE (reference sequence). Trimming took 4 bases from V and 1 from J; bases not matched to a gene: 2. The CDR3 runs to 14 residues. CDR3 sequence reads: CASSKGQGSYEQYF. CDR3 in DNA: TGTGCCAGCAGCAAGGGACAGGGGTCCTACGAGCAGTACTTC.

The genes are TRBV28 and TRBJ1-2; D not resolved. The CDR3 totals 12 residues. Germline V gives CDR1 MDHEN, CDR2 SYDVKM. Trimming cost V 8 bases and J 4 bases, with 11 bases left between them. The CDR3 is CASQLRRYGYTF. The CDR3 region has the DNA TGTGCCAGCCAATTAAGACGCTATGGCTACACCTTC.

The chain recombines TRBV15 with TRBJ1-2; 8 nucleotides line up with TRBD1. Germline trimming cut 1 base from V and 2 bases from J; bases unmatched to any gene: 3. The germline CDR1 and CDR2 sequences are LNHNV and YYDKDF (reference sequence). The CDR3 contains 15 residues. CDR3 loop: CATSRAGGLNYGYTF. The CDR3 DNA is TGTGCCACCAGCAGAGCAGGGGGCTTGAACTATGGCTACACCTTC.

The V call is TRBV6-5, the J call TRBJ2-2, with 9 positions matching TRBD1. This CDR3 has 15 amino acids. CDR1 is MNHEY and CDR2 is SVGAGI in the germline V gene. V dropped 5 bases and J dropped 5; count of bases not matched to a gene: 6. The DNA of the CDR3 is TGTGCCAGCAGTCCCGGGACAGGGAAAACCGGGGAGCTGTTTTTT. It is translated as CASSPGTGKTGELFF.

The rearrangement joins TRBV4-1 to TRBJ1-4, with 7 bases lining up with TRBD1. The CDR3 runs 15 residues. Germline CDR1 reads MGHRA; CDR2 reads YSYEKL. The ends lost 4 bases at V and 8 bases at J; junction bases unmatched: 10. For the CDR3, the DNA is TGCGCCAGCAGCCGGCTAGGGCAGGGGGACGAAAAACTGTTTTTT. Residues: CASSRLGQGDEKLFF.

The J gene is TRBJ1-1, the V gene TRBV10-3; 11 bases agree with TRBD1. The V gene end was trimmed by 8 bases and the J gene end by 5 bases; junction bases not matched to a gene: 4. Germline CDR1 reads ENHRY; CDR2 reads SYGVKD. The CDR3 sequence is 13 residues long. This CDR3 is CAIGTGGETEAFF. CDR3 DNA: TGTGCCATCGGGACAGGGGGAGAGACTGAAGCTTTCTTT.

The rearrangement links TRBV20-1 to TRBJ2-7, with a weak D call TRBD1 (6 bases). Germline values: CDR1 DFQATT, CDR2 SNEGSKA (reference sequence). Trimming took 6 bases from V and 8 from J, leaving 14 bases between them. The CDR3 has 11 residues. The CDR3 coding sequence is TGCAGTGCCCTCACAGGGTACCAGCAGTACTTC. It yields the protein CSALTGYQQYF.

This rearrangement joins TRBV5-1 to TRBJ2-7; D remains unclear. V was trimmed by 0 bases and J by 2 bases, leaving 12 bases between them. This CDR3 comprises 15 residues. Looked up from germline, CDR1 is SGHRS and CDR2 is YFSETQ. The CDR3 protein is CASSLGLAPAYEQYF. DNA of the CDR3: TGCGCCAGCAGCTTGGGGCTGGCGCCAGCCTACGAGCAGTACTTC.

The chain is built from TRBV11-1 and TRBJ2-7; 9 bases agree with TRBD2. J was trimmed by 0 bases and V by 5 bases; bases with no gene match: 2. This CDR3 has 14 amino acids. From germline, CDR1 is SGHAT and CDR2 FQDESV (reference sequence). CDR3 bases: TGTGCCAGCAGCCATAGCGGGAGCTCCTACGAGCAGTACTTC. Translation: CASSHSGSSYEQYF.

In DNA form, the CDR3 reads TGCAGCGTTGAAGGTGGAGGGTACGAGCAGTACTTC. This translates into CSVEGGGYEQYF. The chain uses TRBV29-1 and TRBJ2-7, with a possible D match to TRBD2 (6 bases). Trimming stripped 1 base from V and 4 bases from J, with 8 bases between. Germline CDR1 is SQVTM and CDR2 is ANQGSEA. This CDR3 is built from 12 residues.

The V gene is TRBV5-1, the J gene TRBJ2-3; D not certain. The CDR3 extends over 15 amino acids. The V gene's germline CDR1 is SGHRS and CDR2 YFSETQ. Trimming removed 0 bases at V and 2 bases at J, with 10 bases between. CDR3 in DNA: TGCGCCAGCAGCTTGGCCTCTAGAGACACAGATACGCAGTATTTT. This sequence encodes CASSLASRDTDTQYF.

This chain joins TRBV5-1 and TRBJ2-1; 12 nucleotides match TRBD2. CDR1 is SGHRS and CDR2 is YFSETQ in the germline V gene. The junction had 2 bases not matched to a gene; V was cut back by 2 bases and J by 2 bases. There are 16 residues in the CDR3. The CDR3 here is CASSFLAGGAYNEQFF. CDR3 DNA: TGCGCCAGCAGCTTTCTAGCGGGAGGGGCCTACAATGAGCAGTTCTTC.

V usage is TRBV19 and J usage is TRBJ1-2, with D possibly matching TRBD1 (5 bases). The germline CDR1 and CDR2 sequences are LNHDA and SQIVND (reference sequence). This CDR3 has 14 residues. V was clipped by 6 bases and J by 3 bases, with 14 bases between them. The CDR3 region has the DNA TGTGCCAGTAGCACGACAGATACATACTATGGCTACACCTTC. Protein: CASSTTDTYYGYTF.

The chain carries TRBV2 and TRBJ1-5; weak D call: TRBD1 (5 bases). Germline CDR1 is SNHLY and CDR2 is FYNNEI. Trimming removed 4 bases at V and 0 bases at J, with 10 bases between. The CDR3 is 15 residues long. The CDR3 nucleotides are TGTGCCAGCAGTGCGGGGGTCGGTAGCAATCAGCCCCAGCATTTT. It translates to CASSAGVGSNQPQHF.

CDR3 coding DNA: TGTGCCAGTAGTACACTAGCGGGGCCCCAAGAGACCCAGTACTTC. It is translated as CASSTLAGPQETQYF. The chain is built from TRBV19 and TRBJ2-5, with TRBD2 matching 10 bases. The CDR3 sequence is 15 residues long. The V gene end was trimmed by 4 bases and the J gene end by 1 base; junction bases not matched to a gene: 3. CDR1 LNHDA and CDR2 SQIVND come from the germline V gene (reference sequence).